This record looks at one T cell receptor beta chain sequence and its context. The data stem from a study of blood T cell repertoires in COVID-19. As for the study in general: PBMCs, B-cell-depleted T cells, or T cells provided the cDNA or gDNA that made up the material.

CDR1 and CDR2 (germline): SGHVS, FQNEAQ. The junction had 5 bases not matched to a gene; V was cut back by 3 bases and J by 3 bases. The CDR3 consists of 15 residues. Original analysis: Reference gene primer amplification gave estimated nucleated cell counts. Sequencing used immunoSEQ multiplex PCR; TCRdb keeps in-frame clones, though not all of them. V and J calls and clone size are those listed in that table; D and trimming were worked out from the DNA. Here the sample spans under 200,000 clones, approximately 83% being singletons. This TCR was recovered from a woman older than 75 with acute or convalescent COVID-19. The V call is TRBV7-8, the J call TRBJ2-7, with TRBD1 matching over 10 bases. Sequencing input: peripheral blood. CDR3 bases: TGTGCCAGCAGCTTTGGACAGGGGGACCTCTACGAGCAGTACTTC. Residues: CASSFGQGDLYEQYF.